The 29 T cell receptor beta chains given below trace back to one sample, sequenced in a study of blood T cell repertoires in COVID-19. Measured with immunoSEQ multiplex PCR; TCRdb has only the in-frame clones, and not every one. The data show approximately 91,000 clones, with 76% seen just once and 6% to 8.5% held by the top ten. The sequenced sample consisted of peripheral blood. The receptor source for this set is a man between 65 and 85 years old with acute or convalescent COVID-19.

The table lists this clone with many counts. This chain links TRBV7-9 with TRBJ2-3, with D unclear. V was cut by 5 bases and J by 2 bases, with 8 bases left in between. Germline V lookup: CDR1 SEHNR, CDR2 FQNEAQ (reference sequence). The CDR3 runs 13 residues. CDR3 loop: CASSPQTTDTQYF. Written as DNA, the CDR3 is TGTGCCAGCAGCCCACAGACCACAGATACGCAGTATTTT. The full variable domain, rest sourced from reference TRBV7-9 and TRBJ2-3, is DTGVSQNPRHKITKRGQNVTFRCDPISEHNRLYWYRQTLGQGPEFLTYFQNEAQLEKSRLLSDRFSAERPKGSFSTLEIQRTEQGDSAMYLCASSPQTTDTQYFGPGTRLTVL.

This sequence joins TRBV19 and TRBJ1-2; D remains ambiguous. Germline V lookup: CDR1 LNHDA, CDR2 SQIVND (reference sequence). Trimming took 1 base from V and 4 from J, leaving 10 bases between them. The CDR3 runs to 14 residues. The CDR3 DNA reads TGTGCCAGTAGTATAGTCCCGGTTGGCTATGGCTACACCTTC. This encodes CASSIVPVGYGYTF.

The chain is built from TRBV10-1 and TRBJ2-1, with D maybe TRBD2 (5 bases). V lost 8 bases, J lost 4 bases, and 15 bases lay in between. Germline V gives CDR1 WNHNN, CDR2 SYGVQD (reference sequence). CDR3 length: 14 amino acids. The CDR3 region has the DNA TGCGCCAGCGGCTTAGATGGGGAGTACAATGAGCAGTTCTTC. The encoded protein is CASGLDGEYNEQFF.

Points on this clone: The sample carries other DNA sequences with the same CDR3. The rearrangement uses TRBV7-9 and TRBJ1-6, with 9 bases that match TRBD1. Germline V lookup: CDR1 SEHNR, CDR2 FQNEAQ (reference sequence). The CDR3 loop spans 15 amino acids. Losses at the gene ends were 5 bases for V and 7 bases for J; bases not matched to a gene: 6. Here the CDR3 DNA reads TGTGCCAGCAGCCCGCCCGGACAGGGGAATTCACCCCTCCACTTT. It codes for CASSPPGQGNSPLHF. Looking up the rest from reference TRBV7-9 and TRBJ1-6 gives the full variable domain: DTGVSQNPRHKITKRGQNVTFRCDPISEHNRLYWYRQTLGQGPEFLTYFQNEAQLEKSRLLSDRFSAERPKGSFSTLEIQRTEQGDSAMYLCASSPPGQGNSPLHFGNGTRLTVT.

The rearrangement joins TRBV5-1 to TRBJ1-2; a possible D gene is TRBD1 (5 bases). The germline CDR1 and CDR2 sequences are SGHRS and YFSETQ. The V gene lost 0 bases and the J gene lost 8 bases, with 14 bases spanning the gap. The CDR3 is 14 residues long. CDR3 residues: CASSLVLSGTGYTF. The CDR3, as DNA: TGCGCCAGCAGCTTGGTCCTAAGCGGGACGGGCTACACCTTC.

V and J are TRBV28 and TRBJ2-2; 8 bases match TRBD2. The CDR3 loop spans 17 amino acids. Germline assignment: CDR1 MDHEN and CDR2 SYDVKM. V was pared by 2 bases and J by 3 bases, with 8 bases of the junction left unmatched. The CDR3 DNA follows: TGTGCCAGCAGTTTAACTATTAGCGGGACCGACACCGGGGAGCTGTTTTTT. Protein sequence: CASSLTISGTDTGELFF. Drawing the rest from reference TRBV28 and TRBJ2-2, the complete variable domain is DVKVTQSSRYLVKRTGEKVFLECVQDMDHENMFWYRQDPGLGLRLIYFSYDVKMKEKGDIPEGYSVSREKKERFSLILESASTNQTSMYLCASSLTISGTDTGELFFGEGSRLTVL.

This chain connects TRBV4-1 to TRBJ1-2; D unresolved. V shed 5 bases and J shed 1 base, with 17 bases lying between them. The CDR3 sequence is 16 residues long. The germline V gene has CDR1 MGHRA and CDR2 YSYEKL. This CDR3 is CASSNADSAHNYGYTF. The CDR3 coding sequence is TGCGCCAGCAGCAATGCGGACTCCGCTCATAACTATGGCTACACCTTC.

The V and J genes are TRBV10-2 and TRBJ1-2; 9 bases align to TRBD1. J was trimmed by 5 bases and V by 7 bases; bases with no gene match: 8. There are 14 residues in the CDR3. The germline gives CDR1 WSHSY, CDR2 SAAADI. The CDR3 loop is CASNSRDREYGYTF. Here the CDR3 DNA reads TGCGCCAGCAATTCCCGGGACAGGGAGTATGGCTACACCTTC.

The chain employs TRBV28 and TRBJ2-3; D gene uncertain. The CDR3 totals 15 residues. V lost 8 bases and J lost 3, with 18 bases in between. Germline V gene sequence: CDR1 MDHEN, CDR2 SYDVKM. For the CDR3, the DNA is TGTGCCAGCTGCCTCGCTACGAGGTCGACAGATACGCAGTATTTT. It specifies CASCLATRSTDTQYF.

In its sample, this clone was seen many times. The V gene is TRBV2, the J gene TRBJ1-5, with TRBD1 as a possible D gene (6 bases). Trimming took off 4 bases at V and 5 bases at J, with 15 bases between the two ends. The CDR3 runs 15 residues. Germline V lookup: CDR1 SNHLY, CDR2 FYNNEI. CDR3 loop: CASSGLGAGDQPQHF. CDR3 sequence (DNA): TGTGCCAGCAGTGGGTTGGGGGCAGGCGATCAGCCCCAGCATTTT.

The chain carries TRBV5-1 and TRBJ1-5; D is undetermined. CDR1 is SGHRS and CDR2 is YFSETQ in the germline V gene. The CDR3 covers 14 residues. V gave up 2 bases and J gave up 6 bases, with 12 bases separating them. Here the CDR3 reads CASSFGGVGQPQHF. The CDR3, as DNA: TGCGCCAGCAGCTTCGGCGGAGTTGGTCAGCCCCAGCATTTT.

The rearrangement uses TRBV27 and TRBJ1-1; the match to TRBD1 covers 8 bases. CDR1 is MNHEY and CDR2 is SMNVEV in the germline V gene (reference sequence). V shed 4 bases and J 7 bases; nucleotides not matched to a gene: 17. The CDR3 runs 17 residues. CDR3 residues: CASSSPGTRTGKVEAFF. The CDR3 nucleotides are TGTGCCAGCAGTTCGCCAGGAACTAGGACAGGGAAGGTTGAAGCTTTCTTT.

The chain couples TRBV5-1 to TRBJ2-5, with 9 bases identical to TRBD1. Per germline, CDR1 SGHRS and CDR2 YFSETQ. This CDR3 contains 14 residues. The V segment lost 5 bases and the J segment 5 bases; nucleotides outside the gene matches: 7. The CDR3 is CASRPTGGTETQYF. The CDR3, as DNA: TGCGCCAGCAGACCTACAGGGGGCACGGAGACCCAGTACTTC.

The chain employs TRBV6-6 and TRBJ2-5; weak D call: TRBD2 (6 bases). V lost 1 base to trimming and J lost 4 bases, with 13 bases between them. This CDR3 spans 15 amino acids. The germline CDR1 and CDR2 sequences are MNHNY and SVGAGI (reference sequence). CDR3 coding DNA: TGTGCCAGCAGTTACTTGGGGGGTGAAGGAGAGACCCAGTACTTC. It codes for CASSYLGGEGETQYF.

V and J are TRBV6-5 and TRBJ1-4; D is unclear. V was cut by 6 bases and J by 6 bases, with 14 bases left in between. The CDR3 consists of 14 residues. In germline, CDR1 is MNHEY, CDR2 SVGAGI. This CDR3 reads CASRREPLDEKLFF. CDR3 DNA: TGTGCCAGCAGACGGGAACCTCTGGATGAAAAACTGTTTTTT.

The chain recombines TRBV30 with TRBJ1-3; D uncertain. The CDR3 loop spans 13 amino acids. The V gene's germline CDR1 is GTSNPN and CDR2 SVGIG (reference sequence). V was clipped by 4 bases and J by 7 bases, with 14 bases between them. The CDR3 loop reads CAWKTFAENTIYF. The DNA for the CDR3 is TGTGCCTGGAAGACATTTGCAGAGAACACCATATATTTT.

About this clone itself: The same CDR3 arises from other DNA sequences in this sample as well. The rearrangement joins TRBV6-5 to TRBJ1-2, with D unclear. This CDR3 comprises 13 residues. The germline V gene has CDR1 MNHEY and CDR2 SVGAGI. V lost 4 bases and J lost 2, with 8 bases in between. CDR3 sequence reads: CASSFEGNYGYTF. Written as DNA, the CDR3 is TGTGCCAGCAGTTTCGAGGGAAACTATGGCTACACCTTC.

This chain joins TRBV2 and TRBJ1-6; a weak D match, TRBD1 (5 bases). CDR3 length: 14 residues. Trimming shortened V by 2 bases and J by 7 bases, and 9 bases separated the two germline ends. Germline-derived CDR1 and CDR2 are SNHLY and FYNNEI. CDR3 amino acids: CASSEWGANSPLHF. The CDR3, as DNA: TGTGCCAGCAGTGAATGGGGCGCCAATTCACCCCTCCACTTT.

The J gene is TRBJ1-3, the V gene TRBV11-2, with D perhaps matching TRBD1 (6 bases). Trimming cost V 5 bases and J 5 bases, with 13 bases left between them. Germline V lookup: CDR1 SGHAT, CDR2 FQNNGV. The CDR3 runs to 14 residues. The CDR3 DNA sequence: TGTGCCAGCAGCCTTGGACAGAGGCGAAACACCATATATTTT. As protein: CASSLGQRRNTIYF.

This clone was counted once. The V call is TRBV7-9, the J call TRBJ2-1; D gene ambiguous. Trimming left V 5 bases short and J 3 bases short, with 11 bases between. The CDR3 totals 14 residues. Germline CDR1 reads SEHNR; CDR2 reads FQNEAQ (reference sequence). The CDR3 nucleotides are TGTGCCAGCAGCCCTTCCCCTAGCTACAATGAGCAGTTCTTC. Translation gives CASSPSPSYNEQFF. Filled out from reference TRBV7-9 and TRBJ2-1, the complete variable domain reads DTGVSQNPRHKITKRGQNVTFRCDPISEHNRLYWYRQTLGQGPEFLTYFQNEAQLEKSRLLSDRFSAERPKGSFSTLEIQRTEQGDSAMYLCASSPSPSYNEQFFGPGTRLTVL.

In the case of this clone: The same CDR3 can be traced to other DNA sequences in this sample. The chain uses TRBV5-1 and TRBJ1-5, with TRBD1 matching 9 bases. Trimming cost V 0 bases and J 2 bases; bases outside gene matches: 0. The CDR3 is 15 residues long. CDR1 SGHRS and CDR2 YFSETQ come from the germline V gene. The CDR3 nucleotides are TGCGCCAGCAGCTTGGGGACAGGGGGCAATCAGCCCCAGCATTTT. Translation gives CASSLGTGGNQPQHF.

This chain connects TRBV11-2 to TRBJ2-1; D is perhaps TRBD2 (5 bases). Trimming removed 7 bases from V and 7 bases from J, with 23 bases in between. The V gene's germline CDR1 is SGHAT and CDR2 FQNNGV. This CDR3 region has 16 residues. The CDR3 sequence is CASTSLEGSMGNEQFF. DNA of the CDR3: TGTGCCAGCACATCCCTCGAGGGCAGTATGGGGAATGAGCAGTTCTTC.

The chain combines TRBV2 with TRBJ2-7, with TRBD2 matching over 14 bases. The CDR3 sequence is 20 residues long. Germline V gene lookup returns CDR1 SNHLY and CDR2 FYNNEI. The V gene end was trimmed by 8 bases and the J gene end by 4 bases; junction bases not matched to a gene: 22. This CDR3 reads CASLEREGLAGVLSRYEQYF. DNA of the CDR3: TGTGCCAGCCTCGAGCGGGAGGGACTAGCGGGAGTTTTATCTCGGTACGAGCAGTACTTC.

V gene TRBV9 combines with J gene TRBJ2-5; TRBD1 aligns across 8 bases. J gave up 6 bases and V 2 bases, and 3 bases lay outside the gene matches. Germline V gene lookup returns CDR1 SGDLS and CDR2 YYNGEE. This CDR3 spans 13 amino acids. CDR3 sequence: CASSVTGGQTQYF. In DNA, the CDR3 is TGTGCCAGCAGCGTTACAGGGGGGCAGACCCAGTACTTC.

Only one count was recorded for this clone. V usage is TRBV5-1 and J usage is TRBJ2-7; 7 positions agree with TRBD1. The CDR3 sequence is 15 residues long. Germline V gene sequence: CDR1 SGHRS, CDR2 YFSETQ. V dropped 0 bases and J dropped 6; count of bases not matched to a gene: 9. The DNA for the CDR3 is TGCGCCAGCAGCTTGGGGCAGGGGGAACCATTCGAGCAGTACTTC. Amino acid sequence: CASSLGQGEPFEQYF.

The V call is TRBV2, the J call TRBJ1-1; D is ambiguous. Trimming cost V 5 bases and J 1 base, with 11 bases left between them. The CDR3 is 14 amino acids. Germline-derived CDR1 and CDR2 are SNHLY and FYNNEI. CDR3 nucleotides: TGTGCCAGCAGTTATGCGGGGTCGAACACTGAAGCTTTCTTT. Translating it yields CASSYAGSNTEAFF.

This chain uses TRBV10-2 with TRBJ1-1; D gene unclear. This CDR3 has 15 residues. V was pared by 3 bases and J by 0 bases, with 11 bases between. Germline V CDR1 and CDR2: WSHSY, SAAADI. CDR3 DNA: TGCGCCAGCAGTGACCCCCTTTTTATGAACACTGAAGCTTTCTTT. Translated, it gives CASSDPLFMNTEAFF.

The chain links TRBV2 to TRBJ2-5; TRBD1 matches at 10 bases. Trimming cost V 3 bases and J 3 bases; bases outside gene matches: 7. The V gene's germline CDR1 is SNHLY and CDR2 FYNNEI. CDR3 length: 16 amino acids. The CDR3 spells CASSDGRGQGEETQYF. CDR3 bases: TGTGCCAGCAGTGACGGTCGAGGACAGGGGGAAGAGACCCAGTACTTC.

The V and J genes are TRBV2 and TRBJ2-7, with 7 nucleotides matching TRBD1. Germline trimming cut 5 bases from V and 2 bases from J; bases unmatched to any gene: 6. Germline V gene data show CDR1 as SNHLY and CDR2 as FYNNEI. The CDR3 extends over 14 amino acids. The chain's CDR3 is CASSPGTAAYEQYV. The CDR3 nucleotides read TGTGCCAGCAGTCCCGGGACAGCCGCCTACGAGCAGTACGTC.